This TCR beta chain stems from a study of human T cells and chemical hapten exposure. V dropped 1 base and J dropped 1 base, with 10 bases sitting between them. This CDR3 is built from 15 residues. The germline CDR1 and CDR2 sequences are SQVTM and ANQGSEA. Library preparation tagged each individual cDNA molecule with a unique molecular identifier. TCRdb redid the calling of the RACE reads with MiXCR, one entry per CDR3 protein. The sample includes under 45,000 distinct CDR3 sequences, 10% seen only once; the top ten take about 5.9%. The time point was: pre-sensitization, week 0. The treatment is: therapeutic diphenylcyclopropenone sensitization with weekly scalp DPC.

The clonotype comes from a man younger than 40 with alopecia areata. Some clones in this sample may be carry-over from other donors' samples. The sequenced sample was whole blood, obtained in connection with sensitization to the hapten diphenylcyclopropenone (DPC). The gene calls are TRBV29-1 and TRBJ2-2, with D perhaps matching TRBD1 (6 bases). CDR3 bases: TGCAGCGTTGAAGGCCCGGGACAGAACACCGGGGAGCTGTTTTTT. Encoded protein: CSVEGPGQNTGELFF.